Listed below are T cell receptor beta chains from one sample, sequenced in a study of sequential checkpoint blockade in melanoma. Sequenced by immunoSEQ multiplex PCR; TCRdb stores in-frame clones only, minus some. The sample lists about 30,000 clones; around nine tenths were seen once. The sequenced sample was CD8+ T cells sorted from blood (inferred from file names), obtained from a patient given nivolumab and ipilimumab in sequence. All receptors derive from a human donor with melanoma. CDR3s include the opening cysteine and the closing phenylalanine or tryptophan. Fields, in order: D gene, J gene, V gene, clone size, CDR3 protein, CDR3 DNA. A D gene is named only where the DNA matches it firmly. Only part of the rows carry a size: once, few, many, or a class if the clone is expanded.

>TRBD2|TRBJ2-1|TRBV7-7|once
CASSLRASGTFNEQFF
TGTGCTAGCAGCTTAAGGGCTAGCGGGACGTTCAATGAGCAGTTCTTC
>NA|TRBJ1-5|TRBV15|NA
CATSRELTGFTQPQHF
TGTGCCACCAGCAGAGAGTTAACAGGGTTTACTCAGCCCCAGCATTTT
>NA|TRBJ2-3|TRBV4-3|once
CASSQSVAASTDTQYF
TGCGCCAGCAGCCAATCGGTAGCAGCCAGCACAGATACGCAGTATTTT
>NA|TRBJ1-2|TRBV29-1|once
CSVEGAEGYYGYTF
TGCAGCGTTGAAGGGGCTGAAGGCTACTATGGCTACACCTTC
>TRBD1|TRBJ1-2|TRBV2|NA
CAGGQGKVSYTF
TGTGCCGGGGGACAGGGGAAAGTCAGCTACACCTTC
>TRBD2|TRBJ2-7|TRBV4-3|NA
CASSQEGLAGAYEQYF
TGCGCCAGCAGCCAAGAAGGACTAGCGGGGGCTTACGAGCAGTACTTC
>TRBD1|TRBJ2-5|TRBV7-8|NA
CASSLQPGQGGETQYF
TGTGCCAGCAGCTTACAACCGGGACAGGGAGGAGAGACCCAGTACTTC
>NA|TRBJ1-5|TRBV19|NA
CAGSIDREGFNQPQHF
TGTGCCGGTAGTATAGATCGAGAGGGTTTCAATCAGCCCCAGCATTTT
>NA|TRBJ1-5|TRBV27|NA
CASSQGTLSNQPQHF
TGTGCCAGCAGCCAAGGGACATTGAGCAATCAGCCCCAGCATTTT
>TRBD2|TRBJ2-7|TRBV2|NA
CASSTAGVASYEQYF
TGTGCCAGCAGTACAGCGGGAGTGGCGTCCTACGAGCAGTACTTC
>TRBD1|TRBJ2-7|TRBV27|NA
CASSLTGAYEQYF
TGTGCCAGCAGTTTAACAGGGGCCTACGAGCAGTACTTC
>TRBD2|TRBJ2-1|TRBV19|once
CASSMWASGGAYNEQFF
TGTGCCAGTAGTATGTGGGCTAGCGGGGGGGCCTACAATGAGCAGTTCTTC
>NA|TRBJ2-7|TRBV7-9|few
CASSHAGTYEQYF
TGTGCCAGCAGTCACGCAGGGACCTACGAGCAGTACTTC
>TRBD1|TRBJ1-2|TRBV7-8|NA
CASSRRQGVRFGYTF
TGTGCCAGCAGCCGACGACAGGGAGTCCGATTTGGCTACACCTTC
>NA|TRBJ2-7|TRBV27|once
CASSPRQGSVSYEQYF
TGTGCCAGCAGTCCCCGCCAGGGCTCGGTATCCTACGAGCAGTACTTC
>NA|TRBJ2-7|TRBV5-1|NA
CASSLAYGAPYEQYF
TGCGCCAGCAGCTTGGCCTATGGGGCCCCCTACGAGCAGTACTTC
>TRBD2|TRBJ2-5|TRBV4-2|NA
CVSSQELAATETQYF
TGTGTCAGCAGCCAGGAGCTAGCGGCAACGGAGACCCAGTACTTC
>NA|TRBJ1-4|TRBV5-6|NA
CASSLLATNEKLFF
TGTGCCAGCAGCCTACTAGCAACTAATGAAAAACTGTTTTTT
>NA|TRBJ2-1|TRBV28|NA
CASSVPRTVQEQFF
TGTGCCAGCAGTGTACCCCGTACGGTCCAAGAGCAGTTCTTC
>NA|TRBJ2-1|TRBV9|NA
CASSSRPGEQFF
TGTGCCAGCAGCTCCAGACCGGGTGAGCAGTTCTTC
>TRBD1|TRBJ2-7|TRBV28|NA
CASSFPPGTVTYEQYF
TGTGCCAGCAGTTTCCCCCCCGGGACAGTGACCTACGAGCAGTACTTC
>NA|TRBJ2-2|TRBV15|NA
CATSRVEDTGELFF
TGTGCCACCAGCAGAGTTGAGGACACCGGGGAGCTGTTTTTT
>TRBD1|TRBJ2-5|TRBV27|NA
CASRRLRTGQETQYF
TGTGCCAGCAGAAGACTACGGACAGGGCAAGAGACCCAGTACTTC
>TRBD1|TRBJ1-2|TRBV27|NA
CASSPTGSGYTF
TGTGCCAGCAGCCCGACAGGGTCTGGCTACACCTTC
>NA|TRBJ2-3|TRBV29-1|NA
CSVEDPNSDTQYF
TGCAGCGTTGAAGATCCGAACTCAGATACGCAGTATTTT